The TCR beta chain under discussion was sequenced for a study of CD8 T cells in ankylosing spondylitis. MiXCR, applied by TCRdb to the 5' RACE reads, yields one record per CDR3 protein. The table records about 130,000 distinct CDR3 sequences, over 6.5% of them present only once. The germline V gene has CDR1 SQVTM and CDR2 ANQGSEA. The V gene lost 1 base and the J gene lost 5 bases, with 11 bases spanning the gap. The length of the CDR3 is 13 residues. This clonotype came up many times. This rearrangement joins TRBV29-1 to TRBJ1-1; unclear D gene. The specimen sequenced was blood, either unsorted or a sorted T cell fraction (not recorded which). The TCR was taken from a male donor with ankylosing spondylitis or in good health (not recorded which). CDR3 loop: CSVEVGEKTEAFF. The CDR3 bases are TGCAGCGTTGAAGTGGGAGAAAAGACTGAAGCTTTCTTT.